This T cell receptor beta chain was retrieved from a study of blood T cell repertoires in COVID-19. About the study: Italy, Spain and the United States were the sources of the convalescent and acute COVID-19 samples. PBMCs, B-cell-depleted T cells, or T cells were the source of the cDNA or gDNA that made up the material.

The authors' processing: Estimation of nucleated cell counts was performed using reference gene primer amplification. Repertoires were generated with immunoSEQ multiplex PCR, while TCRdb's copy carries only in-frame clones and drops some. D and trimming were read from the DNA, whereas the V and J calls and clone size are those reported in that table. The sample lists roughly 90,000 clones; roughly 88% were seen once. The CDR3 totals 13 residues. The V gene's germline CDR1 is MNHNS and CDR2 SASEGT. V was pared by 2 bases and J by 5 bases, with 10 bases between. The receptor was derived from a woman of 80 years or more with active or convalescent COVID-19. The chain carries TRBV6-1 and TRBJ2-7; no reliable D call. The specimen sequenced was peripheral blood. CDR3 sequence: CASSEIGGDEQYF. In DNA form, the CDR3 reads TGTGCCAGCAGTGAAATTGGCGGTGACGAGCAGTACTTC.